This TCR beta chain was sequenced for a study of cytomegalovirus exposure and HLA in healthy donors. This CDR3 has 13 amino acids. Germline V gene lookup returns CDR1 SNHLY and CDR2 FYNNEI. Trimming cost V 7 bases and J 2 bases, with 11 bases left between them. Produced via immunoSEQ multiplex PCR; TCRdb's table is partial and in-frame only. The data contain about 65,000 clones, about 94% of them singletons. The sequence came from a man younger than 35 in good health and CMV-seropositive. The chain recombines TRBV2 with TRBJ2-5; tentative D call: TRBD2 (5 bases). Sequenced sample: PBMCs. CDR3 DNA sequence: TGTGCCAGCAAAGGGAGTGGACAAGAGACCCAGTACTTC. Protein sequence: CASKGSGQETQYF.